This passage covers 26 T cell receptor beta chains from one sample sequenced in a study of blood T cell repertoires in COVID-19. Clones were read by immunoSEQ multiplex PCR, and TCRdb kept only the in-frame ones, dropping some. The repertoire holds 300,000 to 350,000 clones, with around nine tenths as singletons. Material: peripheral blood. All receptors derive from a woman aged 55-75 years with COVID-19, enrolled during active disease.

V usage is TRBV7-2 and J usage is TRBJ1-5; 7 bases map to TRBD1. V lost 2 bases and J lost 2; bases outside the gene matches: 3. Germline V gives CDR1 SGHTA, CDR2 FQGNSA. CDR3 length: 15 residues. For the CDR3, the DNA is TGTGCCAGCAGCTTACGGCAGGGGGGCAATCAGCCCCAGCATTTT. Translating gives CASSLRQGGNQPQHF.

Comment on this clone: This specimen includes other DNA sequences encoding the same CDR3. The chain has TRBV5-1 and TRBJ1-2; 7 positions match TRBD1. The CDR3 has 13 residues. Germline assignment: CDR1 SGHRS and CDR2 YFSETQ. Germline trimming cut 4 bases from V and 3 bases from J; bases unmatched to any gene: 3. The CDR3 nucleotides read TGCGCCAGCAGCCGACAGGGTGACTATGGCTACACCTTC. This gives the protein CASSRQGDYGYTF. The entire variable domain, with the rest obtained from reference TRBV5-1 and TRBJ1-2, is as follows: KAGVTQTPRYLIKTRGQQVTLSCSPISGHRSVSWYQQTPGQGLQFLFEYFSETQRNKGNFPGRFSGRQFSNSRSEMNVSTLELGDSALYLCASSRQGDYGYTFGSGTRLTVV.

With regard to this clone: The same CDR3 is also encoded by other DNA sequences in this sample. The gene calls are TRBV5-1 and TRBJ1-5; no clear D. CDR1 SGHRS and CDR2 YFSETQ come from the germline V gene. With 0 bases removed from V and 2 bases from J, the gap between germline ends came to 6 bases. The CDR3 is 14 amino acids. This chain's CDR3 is CASSLEGGNQPQHF. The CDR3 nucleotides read TGCGCCAGCAGCTTGGAGGGAGGCAATCAGCCCCAGCATTTT.

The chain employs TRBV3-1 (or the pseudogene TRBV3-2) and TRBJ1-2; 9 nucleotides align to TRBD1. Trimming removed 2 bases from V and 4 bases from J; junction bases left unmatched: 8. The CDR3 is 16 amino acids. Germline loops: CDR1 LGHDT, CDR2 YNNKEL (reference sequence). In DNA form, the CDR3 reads TGTGCCAGCAGCCAACCCATGGGGACAGGGTCCTATGGCTACACCTTC. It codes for CASSQPMGTGSYGYTF.

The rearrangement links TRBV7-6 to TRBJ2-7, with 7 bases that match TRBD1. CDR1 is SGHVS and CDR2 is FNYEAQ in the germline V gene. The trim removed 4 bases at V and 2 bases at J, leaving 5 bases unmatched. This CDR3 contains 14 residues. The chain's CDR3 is CASSSRDRAYEQYF. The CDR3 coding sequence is TGTGCCAGCAGCTCCCGGGACAGAGCCTACGAGCAGTACTTC.

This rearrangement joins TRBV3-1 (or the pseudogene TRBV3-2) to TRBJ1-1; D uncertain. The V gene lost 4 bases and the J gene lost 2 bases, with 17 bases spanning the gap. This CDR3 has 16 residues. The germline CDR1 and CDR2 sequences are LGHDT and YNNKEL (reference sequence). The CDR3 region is CASSPQDMKYNTEAFF. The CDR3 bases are TGTGCCAGCAGCCCCCAAGACATGAAGTACAACACTGAAGCTTTCTTT.

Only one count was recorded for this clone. The CDR3 sequence: CASSQPRQGTSSSYNSPLHF. DNA for the CDR3: TGCGCCAGCAGCCAACCCAGACAGGGGACTTCTAGCTCCTATAATTCACCCCTCCACTTT. The J gene is TRBJ1-6, the V gene TRBV4-1; 8 bases are shared with TRBD1. Germline V lookup: CDR1 MGHRA, CDR2 YSYEKL. CDR3 length: 20 residues. J was trimmed by 0 bases and V by 2 bases; bases with no gene match: 12.

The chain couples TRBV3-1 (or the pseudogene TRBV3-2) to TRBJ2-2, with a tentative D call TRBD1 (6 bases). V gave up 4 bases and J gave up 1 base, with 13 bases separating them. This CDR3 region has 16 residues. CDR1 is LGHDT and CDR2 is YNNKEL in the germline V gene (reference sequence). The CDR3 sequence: CASSPSGTLNTGELFF. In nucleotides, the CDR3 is TGTGCCAGCAGCCCATCCGGGACACTGAACACCGGGGAGCTGTTTTTT.

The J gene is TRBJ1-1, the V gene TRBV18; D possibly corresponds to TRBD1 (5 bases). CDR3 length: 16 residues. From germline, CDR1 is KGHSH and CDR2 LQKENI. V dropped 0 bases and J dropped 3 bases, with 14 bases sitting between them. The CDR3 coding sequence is TGTGCCAGCTCACCACCCGGGGGAACCCGAGACACTGAAGCTTTCTTT. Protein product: CASSPPGGTRDTEAFF.

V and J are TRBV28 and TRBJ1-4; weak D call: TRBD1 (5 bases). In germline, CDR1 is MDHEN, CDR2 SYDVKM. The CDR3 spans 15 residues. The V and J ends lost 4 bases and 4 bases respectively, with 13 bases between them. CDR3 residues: CASSSGDSVNEKLFF. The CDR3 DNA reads TGTGCCAGCAGTTCCGGAGACAGCGTTAATGAAAAACTGTTTTTT.

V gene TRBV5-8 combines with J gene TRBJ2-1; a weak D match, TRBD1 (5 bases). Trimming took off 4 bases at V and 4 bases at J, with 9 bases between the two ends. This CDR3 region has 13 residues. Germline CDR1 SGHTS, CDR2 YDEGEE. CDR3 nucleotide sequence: TGTGCCAGCAGCACCAGGGCGTACAATGAGCAGTTCTTC. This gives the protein CASSTRAYNEQFF.

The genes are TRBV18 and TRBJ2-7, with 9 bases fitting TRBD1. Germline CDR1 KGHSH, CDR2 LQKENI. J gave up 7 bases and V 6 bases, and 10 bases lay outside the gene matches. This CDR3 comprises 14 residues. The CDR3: CASSYVQGAVEQYF. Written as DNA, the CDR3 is TGTGCCAGCTCGTACGTACAGGGGGCGGTGGAGCAGTACTTC.

This chain's CDR3 is CASSSGVFAYNEQFF. DNA of the CDR3: TGTGCCAGCAGTTCGGGGGTGTTCGCCTACAATGAGCAGTTCTTC. The chain uses TRBV6-5 and TRBJ2-1; tentative D call: TRBD2 (6 bases). Trimming removed 4 bases from V and 2 bases from J, with 12 bases in between. The CDR3 has 15 residues. Germline V gene data show CDR1 as MNHEY and CDR2 as SVGAGI.

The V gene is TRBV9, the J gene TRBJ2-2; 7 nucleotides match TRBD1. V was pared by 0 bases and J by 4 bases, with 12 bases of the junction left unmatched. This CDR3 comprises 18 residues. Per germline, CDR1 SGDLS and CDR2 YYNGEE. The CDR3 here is CASSVGVLGQTRTGELFF. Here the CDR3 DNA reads TGTGCCAGCAGCGTAGGTGTATTGGGACAGACACGCACCGGGGAGCTGTTTTTT.

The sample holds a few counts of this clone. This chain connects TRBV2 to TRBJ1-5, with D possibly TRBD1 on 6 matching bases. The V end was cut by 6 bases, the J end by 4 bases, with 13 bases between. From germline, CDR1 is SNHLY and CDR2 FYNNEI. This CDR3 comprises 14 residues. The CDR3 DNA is TGTGCCAGCAGCGCTACGGGACAAAATCAGCCCCAGCATTTT. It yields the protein CASSATGQNQPQHF.

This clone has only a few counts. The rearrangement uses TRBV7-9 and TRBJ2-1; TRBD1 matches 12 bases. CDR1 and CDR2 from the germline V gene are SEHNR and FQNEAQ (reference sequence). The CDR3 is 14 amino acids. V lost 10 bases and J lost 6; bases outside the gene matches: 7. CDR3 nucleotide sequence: TGTGCCACCTCGGGACAGGGGGCCACCAATGAGCAGTTCTTC. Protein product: CATSGQGATNEQFF.

The CDR3 bases are TGTGCCTGGAGTGCGCAGAGGGGCGGGGGGTCCACAGATACGCAGTATTTT. Amino acid sequence: CAWSAQRGGGSTDTQYF. This sequence joins TRBV30 and TRBJ2-3, with 8 positions matching TRBD2. CDR1 is GTSNPN and CDR2 is SVGIG in the germline V gene (reference sequence). Trimming took 1 base from V and 2 from J; bases not matched to a gene: 11. This CDR3 region has 17 residues.

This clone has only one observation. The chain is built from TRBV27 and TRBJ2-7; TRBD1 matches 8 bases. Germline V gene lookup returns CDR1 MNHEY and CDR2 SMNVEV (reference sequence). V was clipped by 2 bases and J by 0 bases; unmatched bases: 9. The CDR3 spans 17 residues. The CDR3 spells CASSLRVGTGFSYEQYF. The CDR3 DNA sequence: TGTGCCAGCAGTTTAAGGGTCGGGACAGGATTCTCCTACGAGCAGTACTTC.

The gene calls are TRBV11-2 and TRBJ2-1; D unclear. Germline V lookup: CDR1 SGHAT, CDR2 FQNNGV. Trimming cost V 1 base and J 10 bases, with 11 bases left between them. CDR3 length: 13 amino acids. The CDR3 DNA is TGTGCCAGCAGCTTAGTAGCCGGATTGGAGCAGTTCTTC. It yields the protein CASSLVAGLEQFF.

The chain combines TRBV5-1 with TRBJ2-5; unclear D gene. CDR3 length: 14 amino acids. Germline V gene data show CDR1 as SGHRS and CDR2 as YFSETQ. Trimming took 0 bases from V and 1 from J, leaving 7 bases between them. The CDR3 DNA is TGCGCCAGCAGCTTGGTACAGCCCCAAGAGACCCAGTACTTC. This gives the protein CASSLVQPQETQYF.

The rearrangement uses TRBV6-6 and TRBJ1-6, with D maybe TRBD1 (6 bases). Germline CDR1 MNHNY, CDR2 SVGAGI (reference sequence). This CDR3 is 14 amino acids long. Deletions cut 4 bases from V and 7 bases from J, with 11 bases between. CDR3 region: CASSSQGLNSPLHF. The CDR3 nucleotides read TGTGCCAGCAGTTCCCAGGGGTTGAATTCACCCCTCCACTTT.

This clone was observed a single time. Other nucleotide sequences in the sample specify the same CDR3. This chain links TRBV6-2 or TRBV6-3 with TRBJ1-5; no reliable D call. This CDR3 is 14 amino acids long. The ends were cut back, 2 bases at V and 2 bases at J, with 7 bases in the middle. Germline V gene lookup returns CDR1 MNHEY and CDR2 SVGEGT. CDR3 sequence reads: CASSYGQGNQPQHF. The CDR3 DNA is TGTGCCAGCAGTTACGGTCAGGGCAATCAGCCCCAGCATTTT.

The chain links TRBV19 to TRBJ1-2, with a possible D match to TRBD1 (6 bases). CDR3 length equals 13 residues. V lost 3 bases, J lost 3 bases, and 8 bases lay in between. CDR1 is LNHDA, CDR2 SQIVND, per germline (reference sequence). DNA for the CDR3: TGTGCCAGTAGTATGGCAGGGGACTATGGCTACACCTTC. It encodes CASSMAGDYGYTF.

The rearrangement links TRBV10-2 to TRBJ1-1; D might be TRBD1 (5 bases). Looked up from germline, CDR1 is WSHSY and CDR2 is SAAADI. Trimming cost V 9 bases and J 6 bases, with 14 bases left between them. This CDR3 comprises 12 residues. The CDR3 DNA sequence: TGCGCCAGTCGAAGGGGTCAGTCTGAAGCTTTCTTT. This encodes CASRRGQSEAFF.

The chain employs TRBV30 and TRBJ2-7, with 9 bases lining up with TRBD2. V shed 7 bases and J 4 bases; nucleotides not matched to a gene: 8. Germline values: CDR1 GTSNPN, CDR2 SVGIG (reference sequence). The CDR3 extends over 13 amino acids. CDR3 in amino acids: CAFKRGEGYEQYF. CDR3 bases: TGTGCCTTTAAGCGGGGGGAGGGGTACGAGCAGTACTTC.

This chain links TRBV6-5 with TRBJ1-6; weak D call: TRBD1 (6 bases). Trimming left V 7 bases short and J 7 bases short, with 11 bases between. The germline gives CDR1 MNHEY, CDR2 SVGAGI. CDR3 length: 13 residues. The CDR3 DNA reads TGTGCCAGCACGGACAGAAACAATTCACCCCTCCACTTT. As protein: CASTDRNNSPLHF.